The clone carrying this T cell receptor beta chain was observed many times. Its target is not known. Repertoires were generated with immunoSEQ multiplex PCR, while TCRdb's copy carries only in-frame clones and drops some. The sample is made up of 20,000 to 30,000 clones, none counted only once. This related bone marrow graft donor gave peripheral blood on the day of marrow donation. The sample is drawn from a study of T cells after posttransplantation cyclophosphamide. Study-wide results and caveats: Recipient CMV seropositivity and CMV reactivation strongly tracked TRB clonality. Later post-transplant blood repertoires were often dominated by donor CD8+ memory clones. Tissue-infiltrating T cells from skin or gut overlapped little with blood T cells.

The germline V gene encodes CDR1 MGHRA and CDR2 YSYEKL. The CDR3 length is 16 residues. The germline V and J ends were trimmed by 1 base and 5 bases, with 15 bases remaining between them. The chain recombines TRBV4-1 with TRBJ1-5; D perhaps matches TRBD1 (6 bases). The clonotype comes from a man in his fifties or sixties in good health, CMV-negative, and a related stem cell transplant donor. What was sequenced was PBMCs. The CDR3, as DNA: TGCGCCAGCAGCCAAGGCCTCGACAGGACCCATCAGCCCCAGCATTTT. It codes for CASSQGLDRTHQPQHF.